This TCR beta chain emerged from a study of T cells in Graves' hyperthyroidism and ophthalmopathy. Regarding the study as a whole: It was a median 6.5 months before onset that the model predicted ophthalmopathy. Most expanded thyroid clonotypes above 0.001 recurred in blood.

Amplified TCR beta CDR3 regions came from RNA transcripts. Primed by the HTBI set, a first-round RT-PCR was run on the TCR CDR3. TCRdb reprocessed the multiplex PCR reads with MiXCR, giving one entry per CDR3 protein. Here the sample spans under 400,000 distinct CDR3 sequences, 15% to 20% being singletons. Germline CDR1 reads MDHEN; CDR2 reads SYDVKM. Between the trimmed V and J ends, which lost 4 bases and 2 bases, there was a span of 18 bases. This CDR3 spans 16 amino acids. Comments on this clonotype: Antigen: not known. A much larger clone sits a single nucleotide away, making a read error possible. The CDR3 carries no conserved terminal phenylalanine or tryptophan, so it likely arises from a read error.

The TCR comes from a woman aged 35 to 49 with Graves' ophthalmopathy. Sequences were obtained from blood. V and J are TRBV28 and TRBJ2-7, with TRBD1 as a possible D gene (5 bases). CDR3 in DNA: TGTGCCAGCAGTTCCCTCCCCAGGGCAACGACCTACGAGCAGTACCTC. Its protein is CASSSLPRATTYEQYL.